This T cell receptor (beta chain) originates from a study of blood T cells in healthy people across ages. Germline lookup yields CDR1 MNHEY and CDR2 SVGAGI. This CDR3 region has 13 residues. The V end lost 10 bases, the J end lost 1 base, and 13 bases lay between the germline ends. Study outcomes and limitations: Donors of long life had a larger count of naive CD4+ cells and greater diversity than aged donors.

Then a second PCR, running about 6 to 12 cycles, was carried out with a sample-barcoded 5' primer and a J-beta primer mix. TCRdb reprocessed the 5' RACE reads with MiXCR, giving one entry per CDR3 protein. The profile shows about 1.6 million distinct CDR3 sequences, roughly a third of them singletons. This clonotype was seen only a few times. The target antigen is unknown. V gene TRBV6-5 combines with J gene TRBJ1-1; a possible D gene is TRBD1 (5 bases). Input material: blood. This receptor was identified in a woman in her 30s in good health. The CDR3 nucleotides are TGTGCCACCCGGGGGGGGAAGAACACTGAAGCTTTCTTT. This sequence encodes CATRGGKNTEAFF.